This TCR beta chain was profiled in a study of blood T cell repertoires in COVID-19. Turning to the study itself: The origin of the acute and convalescent COVID-19 samples was the United States, Italy and Spain.

Trimming shortened V by 6 bases and J by 3 bases, and 11 bases separated the two germline ends. CDR1 and CDR2 from the germline V gene are MNHEY and SVGAGI. The CDR3 loop spans 13 amino acids. The protocol was immunoSEQ multiplex PCR, while the TCRdb copy is restricted to in-frame clones and leaves out a portion. The data show 200,000 to 250,000 clones, about 79% seen once. Input material: PBMCs or T cells enriched from blood (not recorded which). This TCR was sampled from a woman aged 55-70 years who had recovered from COVID-19. This chain uses TRBV6-5 with TRBJ1-1, with unresolved D. The CDR3 DNA sequence: TGTGCCAGCAGGAGCGAGAAGTACACTGAAGCTTTCTTT. Protein product: CASRSEKYTEAFF.